The present T cell receptor (beta chain) was sequenced within a study of blood T cells in healthy people across ages. General observations from the study: Long-lived donors carried more naive CD4+ cells and greater diversity than aged donors.

Investigators took roughly 9.5 milliliters of peripheral blood from every donor. Extraction of total RNA produced a minimum of 6 micrograms from each sample. This CDR3 comprises 16 residues. Germline CDR1 reads SGDLS; CDR2 reads YYNGEE. V was clipped by 1 base and J by 0 bases, with 11 bases between them. It was with a sample-barcoded 5' primer and a J-beta primer mix that a second PCR of about 6 to 12 cycles was run. TCRdb independently ran MiXCR on the 5' RACE reads; one entry per CDR3 protein. The sample yields around 620,000 distinct CDR3 sequences, 27% seen once. Note on this clonotype: Its target is not known.

This chain connects TRBV9 to TRBJ2-1, with D hard to call. The sequenced sample consisted of blood. This sequence originates from a woman in her 70s in good health. This CDR3 reads CASSVSSLSSYNEQFF. In DNA, the CDR3 is TGTGCCAGCAGCGTATCATCCCTTAGCTCCTACAATGAGCAGTTCTTC.